These 32 T cell receptor beta chains share one sample of origin, sequenced in a study of T-cell memory formation after mild COVID-19. In TCRdb, the 5' RACE reads were re-called with MiXCR into one record per CDR3 protein. The sample shows 90,000 to 120,000 distinct CDR3 sequences, approximately 15% of them seen only once. The sequencing input was PBMCs or a T cell subset sorted from them (not recorded which). The origin of the receptors is a man aged 18 to 30 who had mild COVID-19 (a few samples of this study predate the infection). Cell type and time point are not known.

Details on this clonotype: A much larger clone differs by one base, so this may be a read error. The rearrangement uses TRBV9 and TRBJ2-1; the D gene could be TRBD1 or TRBD2 (5 bases each). The CDR3 covers 16 residues. Germline values: CDR1 SGDLS, CDR2 YYNGEE. The CDR3 bases are TGTGACAGCAGCGTAGGAGCCCTAGAGGGACACAATGAGCAGTTCTTC. Protein sequence: CDSSVGALEGHNEQFF.

The chain has TRBV4-3 and TRBJ1-2; D remains unclear. Germline V gene lookup returns CDR1 LGHNA and CDR2 YSLEER. The CDR3 is made up of 14 amino acids. Trimming shortened V by 3 bases and J by 3 bases, and 11 bases separated the two germline ends. CDR3 sequence (DNA): TGCGCCAGCAGCCATGCTCGACATGACTATGGCTACACCTTC. Protein sequence: CASSHARHDYGYTF.

This clonotype was seen only a few times. V and J are TRBV29-1 and TRBJ1-1; D call uncertain. Germline V gene lookup returns CDR1 SQVTM and CDR2 ANQGSEA. V was shortened by 0 bases and J by 0 bases, with 8 bases between the two germline ends. The CDR3 is made up of 14 amino acids. The CDR3 loop reads CSVEDGNLNTEAFF. DNA for the CDR3: TGCAGCGTTGAAGATGGTAACCTGAACACTGAAGCTTTCTTT.

CDR3 amino acids: CASSPRGVEHTEAFF. The CDR3 DNA is TGTGCCAGCAGCCCTAGGGGGGTTGAGCACACTGAAGCTTTCTTT. V and J are TRBV11-2 and TRBJ1-1, with D perhaps matching TRBD1 (6 bases). CDR3 length equals 15 residues. Per the germline V gene, CDR1 is SGHAT and CDR2 is FQNNGV. V gave up 5 bases and J gave up 3 bases, with 16 bases separating them.

This clonotype was seen only a few times. The chain employs TRBV5-1 and TRBJ2-5; 7 nucleotides align to TRBD1. CDR1 is SGHRS and CDR2 is YFSETQ in the germline V gene. The ends lost 4 bases at V and 4 bases at J; junction bases unmatched: 7. CDR3 size: 14 residues. The CDR3 loop reads CASSPHRGVETQYF. DNA of the CDR3: TGCGCCAGCAGCCCACACAGGGGTGTAGAGACCCAGTACTTC.

This clonotype was counted at least ten times. The chain combines TRBV29-1 with TRBJ2-5; possible D gene TRBD1, 6 bases. The V end was cut by 4 bases, the J end by 4 bases, with 16 bases between. CDR1 is SQVTM and CDR2 is ANQGSEA in the germline V gene. The length of the CDR3 is 14 residues. CDR3 in DNA: TGCAGCGTTGTCGTGCAGGGGCTTGGAGAGACCCAGTACTTC. It codes for CSVVVQGLGETQYF.

A few counts support this clonotype. The DNA of the CDR3 is TGTGCCAGCAGCCCCGGGCGGGATGCCCAGTACTTC. Translation gives CASSPGRDAQYF. V gene TRBV11-2 combines with J gene TRBJ2-5, with a possible D match to TRBD2 (6 bases). V lost 5 bases and J 9 bases, leaving 13 bases between the germline ends. The CDR3 is made up of 12 amino acids. Germline CDR1 and CDR2: SGHAT and FQNNGV.

V is TRBV2 and J is TRBJ2-7, with 10 bases that match TRBD1. CDR1 is SNHLY and CDR2 is FYNNEI in the germline V gene. J lost 5 bases, V lost 6 bases, and 7 bases had no gene match. The CDR3 has 14 amino acids. The CDR3 here is CASRVRDRGHEQYV. For the CDR3, the DNA is TGTGCCAGCAGGGTCCGGGACAGGGGTCACGAGCAGTACGTC.

The chain employs TRBV5-1 and TRBJ2-2, with TRBD1 identical over 7 bases. The CDR3 length is 15 residues. The germline CDR1 and CDR2 sequences are SGHRS and YFSETQ. The junction had 2 bases not matched to a gene; V was cut back by 2 bases and J by 1 base. This CDR3 reads CASSFGDRNTGELFF. The CDR3, as DNA: TGCGCCAGCAGCTTCGGGGACAGGAACACCGGGGAGCTGTTTTTT.

This clonotype was detected a few times. The chain couples TRBV6-2 or TRBV6-3 to TRBJ2-6; D is possibly TRBD1 or TRBD2 (5 bases each). Trimming removed 5 bases at V and 0 bases at J, with 11 bases between. The CDR3 loop spans 16 amino acids. The germline V gene encodes CDR1 MNHEY and CDR2 SVGEGT. As DNA, the CDR3 is TGTGCCAGCAGTCGGGACGGATACTCTGGGGCCAACGTCCTGACTTTC. This translates into CASSRDGYSGANVLTF.

This clonotype was seen a handful of times. The rearrangement joins TRBV4-1 to TRBJ2-2, with D perhaps given as TRBD1 or TRBD2 (6 bases each). Germline V gives CDR1 MGHRA, CDR2 YSYEKL. The V end lost 0 bases, the J end lost 2 bases, and 13 bases lay between the germline ends. This CDR3 spans 17 amino acids. CDR3 sequence: CASSQEGGQPNTGELFF. The CDR3 nucleotides are TGCGCCAGCAGCCAAGAAGGGGGGCAGCCCAACACCGGGGAGCTGTTTTTT.

V gene TRBV7-2 combines with J gene TRBJ1-5; maybe TRBD1 (5 bases). Germline CDR1 and CDR2: SGHTA and FQGNSA. The CDR3 length is 15 residues. V lost 1 base, J lost 0 bases, and 7 bases lay in between. For the CDR3, the DNA is TGTGCCAGCAGCTTAGAGGGGTATAGCAATCAGCCCCAGCATTTT. Translated: CASSLEGYSNQPQHF.

This chain joins TRBV4-3 and TRBJ2-7; 7 bases map to TRBD1. With 0 bases clipped from V and 3 bases from J, the junction kept 5 bases outside the gene matches. The CDR3 totals 15 residues. Germline CDR1 reads LGHNA; CDR2 reads YSLEER. The CDR3, as DNA: TGCGCCAGCAGCCAAGATAAGGGGGCGGGCTACGAGCAGTACTTC. This codes for CASSQDKGAGYEQYF.

The chain uses TRBV4-1 and TRBJ1-2, with TRBD1 matching over 7 bases. Germline V lookup: CDR1 MGHRA, CDR2 YSYEKL. The ends lost 4 bases at V and 1 base at J; junction bases unmatched: 9. CDR3 size: 16 residues. The CDR3 reads CASSPLSGTDNYGYTF. The CDR3 coding sequence is TGCGCCAGCAGCCCACTATCGGGGACAGATAACTATGGCTACACCTTC.

This sequence joins TRBV7-6 and TRBJ2-3; tentatively, D is TRBD2 (6 bases). This CDR3 contains 17 residues. CDR1 SGHVS and CDR2 FNYEAQ come from the germline V gene. The V gene lost 5 bases and the J gene lost 0 bases, with 18 bases spanning the gap. The CDR3 DNA sequence: TGTGCCAGCAGCACACATCCCGCGGGATCTAGCACAGATACGCAGTATTTT. It is translated as CASSTHPAGSSTDTQYF.

This clonotype came up a few times. CDR3 sequence (DNA): TGCAGCGTAAACAGGGGGCTTAACTATGGCTACACCTTC. Translating it yields CSVNRGLNYGYTF. This chain links TRBV29-1 with TRBJ1-2; 9 bases map to TRBD1. J lost 1 base, V lost 6 bases, and 3 bases had no gene match. Germline V gene lookup returns CDR1 SQVTM and CDR2 ANQGSEA. The CDR3 spans 13 residues.

The V and J genes are TRBV20-1 and TRBJ1-2; D is ambiguous. This CDR3 spans 14 amino acids. Trimming pared 3 bases from V and 5 bases from J, leaving 16 bases between. The germline V gene encodes CDR1 DFQATT and CDR2 SNEGSKA (reference sequence). The CDR3: CSARRRPRIYGYTF. Written as DNA, the CDR3 is TGCAGTGCTAGGAGAAGGCCGCGTATTTATGGCTACACCTTC.

This clonotype was observed a few times. This chain connects TRBV12-3 or TRBV12-4 to TRBJ1-5; D gene ambiguous. The V gene lost 3 bases and the J gene lost 1 base, with 10 bases spanning the gap. This CDR3 comprises 15 residues. CDR3 sequence: CASSFWGGSNQPQHF. In nucleotides, the CDR3 is TGTGCCAGCAGTTTTTGGGGTGGAAGCAATCAGCCCCAGCATTTT.

This clonotype occurred a few times. V and J are TRBV5-6 and TRBJ2-7; TRBD1 is a possible D gene (5 bases). The CDR3 is made up of 14 amino acids. Germline values: CDR1 SGHDT, CDR2 YYEEEE. V was shortened by 2 bases and J by 4 bases, with 13 bases between the two germline ends. The CDR3 loop is CASSFLSGYYEQYF. As DNA, the CDR3 is TGTGCCAGCAGCTTCCTTTCAGGGTATTACGAGCAGTACTTC.

This clonotype was detected a few times. V usage is TRBV25-1 and J usage is TRBJ2-3, with TRBD2 matching 8 bases. The V gene end was trimmed by 1 base and the J gene end by 4 bases; junction bases not matched to a gene: 10. The V gene's germline CDR1 is MGHDK and CDR2 SYGVNS. The CDR3 is made up of 17 amino acids. The CDR3 nucleotides read TGTGCCAGCAGTGAATGGTCACGGGAGGGAGTCGCAGATACGCAGTATTTT. Protein sequence: CASSEWSREGVADTQYF.

The chain links TRBV4-3 to TRBJ2-6; the D is unclear. The ends were cut back, 4 bases at V and 0 bases at J, with 10 bases in the middle. The CDR3 covers 16 residues. CDR1 is LGHNA and CDR2 is YSLEER in the germline V gene. CDR3 residues: CASSRFRTSGANVLTF. CDR3 DNA sequence: TGCGCCAGCAGCCGTTTCAGAACCTCTGGGGCCAACGTCCTGACTTTC.

This clonotype appeared a few times. J is TRBJ2-2 and V is TRBV7-6, with D perhaps matching TRBD1 (6 bases). CDR3 length: 16 residues. V was pared by 5 bases and J by 4 bases, with 17 bases between. Germline CDR1 is SGHVS and CDR2 is FNYEAQ. CDR3 residues: CASSPSPGTSTGELFF. As DNA, the CDR3 is TGTGCCAGCAGCCCCTCCCCCGGGACATCCACCGGGGAGCTGTTTTTT. The variable domain in full, completed from reference TRBV7-6 and TRBJ2-2, reads GAGVSQSPRYKVTKRGQDVALRCDPISGHVSLYWYRQALGQGPEFLTYFNYEAQQDKSGLPNDRFSAERPEGSISTLTIQRTEQRDSAMYRCASSPSPGTSTGELFFGEGSRLTVL.

This clonotype was counted a few times. V usage is TRBV19 and J usage is TRBJ1-2; D gene uncertain. The germline gives CDR1 LNHDA, CDR2 SQIVND (reference sequence). Trimming took 2 bases from V and 3 from J, leaving 19 bases between them. The CDR3 runs to 17 residues. This chain's CDR3 is CASSISFTTGRYYGYTF. CDR3 coding DNA: TGTGCCAGTAGTATAAGTTTTACGACCGGACGGTACTATGGCTACACCTTC.

This rearrangement joins TRBV6-2 or TRBV6-3 to TRBJ2-7; 12 nucleotides align to TRBD2. This CDR3 is built from 18 residues. The germline V gene has CDR1 MNHEY and CDR2 SVGEGT. The trim removed 0 bases at V and 2 bases at J, leaving 8 bases unmatched. The CDR3 reads CASSYSDRTSGDTYEQYF. The CDR3, as DNA: TGTGCCAGCAGTTACTCGGACCGGACTAGCGGGGACACCTACGAGCAGTACTTC.

Written as DNA, the CDR3 is TGTGCCAGCGGTAGGGGGGGCGCGAAAGTTTTTGGCTACACCTTC. Translated: CASGRGGAKVFGYTF. The gene calls are TRBV5-4 and TRBJ1-2; maybe TRBD1 (6 bases). This CDR3 region has 15 residues. Germline V CDR1 and CDR2: SGHNT, YYREEE (reference sequence). Trimming pared 7 bases from V and 7 bases from J, leaving 23 bases between.

The V gene is TRBV5-1, the J gene TRBJ1-2, with TRBD1 matching over 7 bases. Germline CDR1 and CDR2: SGHRS and YFSETQ. The CDR3 length is 14 residues. V was clipped by 0 bases and J by 5 bases; unmatched bases: 4. CDR3 bases: TGCGCCAGCAGCTTGGGGGACAGCCCTTATGGCTACACCTTC. The encoded protein is CASSLGDSPYGYTF. Complete variable domain (other parts from reference TRBV5-1 and TRBJ1-2): KAGVTQTPRYLIKTRGQQVTLSCSPISGHRSVSWYQQTPGQGLQFLFEYFSETQRNKGNFPGRFSGRQFSNSRSEMNVSTLELGDSALYLCASSLGDSPYGYTFGSGTRLTVV.

In its sample, this clonotype was seen many times. The rearrangement uses TRBV7-9 and TRBJ2-5; perhaps D is TRBD1 or TRBD2 (5 bases each). Trimming removed 7 bases from V and 0 bases from J, with 18 bases in between. Looked up from germline, CDR1 is SEHNR and CDR2 is FQNEAQ (reference sequence). The CDR3 loop spans 16 amino acids. CDR3 amino acids: CASTLGVPPYQETQYF. As DNA, the CDR3 is TGTGCCAGCACCTTGGGGGTCCCCCCCTACCAAGAGACCCAGTACTTC.

This clonotype was seen a few times. The chain combines TRBV7-2 with TRBJ1-2; TRBD1 matches at 7 bases. With V trimmed by 5 bases and J by 13 bases, 10 bases remained unmatched. Germline loops: CDR1 SGHTA, CDR2 FQGNSA. CDR3 length: 12 residues. CDR3 sequence: CASSIRQGFVTF. The CDR3 DNA follows: TGTGCCAGCAGCATCAGACAGGGCTTTGTCACCTTC.

This clonotype was found many times. The chain uses TRBV20-1 and TRBJ1-2; D gene unclear. Germline lookup yields CDR1 DFQATT and CDR2 SNEGSKA (reference sequence). The V gene lost 2 bases and the J gene lost 6 bases, with 13 bases spanning the gap. This CDR3 spans 13 amino acids. In DNA, the CDR3 is TGCAGTGCTAGATTCGGTCGTAGTCATGGCTACACCTTC. Translation gives CSARFGRSHGYTF.

The chain combines TRBV27 with TRBJ1-4; D may be TRBD1 (5 bases). V lost 4 bases and J 3 bases, leaving 9 bases between the germline ends. CDR1 and CDR2 from the germline V gene are MNHEY and SMNVEV (reference sequence). The CDR3 is made up of 14 amino acids. This CDR3 reads CASSWDSANEKLFF. Here the CDR3 DNA reads TGTGCCAGCAGTTGGGACTCTGCTAATGAAAAACTGTTTTTT.

This clonotype was recorded many times. In nucleotides, the CDR3 is TGTGCCAGCAGCGTAGGAGGTGGGACCGGGGAGCTGTTTTTT. Amino acid sequence: CASSVGGGTGELFF. The gene calls are TRBV9 and TRBJ2-2; D not certain. The ends were cut back, 0 bases at V and 5 bases at J, with 8 bases in the middle. Germline V gene lookup returns CDR1 SGDLS and CDR2 YYNGEE. The CDR3 consists of 14 residues.

The V call is TRBV10-3, the J call TRBJ1-1; a weak D match, TRBD1 (5 bases). Per the germline V gene, CDR1 is ENHRY and CDR2 is SYGVKD. The CDR3 has 16 amino acids. Trimming removed 0 bases from V and 0 bases from J, with 11 bases in between. CDR3 protein: CAISESFGGMNTEAFF. The CDR3 DNA reads TGTGCCATCAGTGAGTCGTTTGGGGGGATGAACACTGAAGCTTTCTTT.